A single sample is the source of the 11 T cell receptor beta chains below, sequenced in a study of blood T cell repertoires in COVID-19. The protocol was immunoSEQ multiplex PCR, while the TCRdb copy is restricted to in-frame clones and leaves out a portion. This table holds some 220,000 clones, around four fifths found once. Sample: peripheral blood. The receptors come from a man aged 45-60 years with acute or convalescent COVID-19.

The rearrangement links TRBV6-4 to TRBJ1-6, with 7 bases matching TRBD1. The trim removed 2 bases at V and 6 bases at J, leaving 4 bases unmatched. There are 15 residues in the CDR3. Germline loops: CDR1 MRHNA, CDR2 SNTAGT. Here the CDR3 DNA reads TGTGCCAGCAGTGACCCGGGACAGCCTAATTCACCCCTCCACTTT. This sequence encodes CASSDPGQPNSPLHF.

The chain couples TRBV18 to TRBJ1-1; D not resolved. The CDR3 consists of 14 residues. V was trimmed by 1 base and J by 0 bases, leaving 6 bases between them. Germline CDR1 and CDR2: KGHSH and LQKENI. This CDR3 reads CASSPLQMNTEAFF. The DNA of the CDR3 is TGTGCCAGCTCACCACTGCAGATGAACACTGAAGCTTTCTTT.

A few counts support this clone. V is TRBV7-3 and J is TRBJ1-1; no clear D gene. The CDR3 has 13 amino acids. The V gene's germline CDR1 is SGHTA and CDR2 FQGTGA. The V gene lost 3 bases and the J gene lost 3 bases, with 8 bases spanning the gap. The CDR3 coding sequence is TGTGCCAGCAGCTTTATGAGGGACACTGAAGCTTTCTTT. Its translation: CASSFMRDTEAFF. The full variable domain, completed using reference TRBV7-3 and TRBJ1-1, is GAGVSQTPSNKVTEKGKYVELRCDPISGHTALYWYRQSLGQGPEFLIYFQGTGAADDSGLPNDRFFAVRPEGSVSTLKIQRTERGDSAVYLCASSFMRDTEAFFGQGTRLTVV.

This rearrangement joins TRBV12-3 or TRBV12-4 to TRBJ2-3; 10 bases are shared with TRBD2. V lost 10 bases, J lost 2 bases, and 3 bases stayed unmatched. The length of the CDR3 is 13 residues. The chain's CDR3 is CATSGGVTDTQYF. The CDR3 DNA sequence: TGTGCCACCAGCGGGGGGGTCACAGATACGCAGTATTTT.

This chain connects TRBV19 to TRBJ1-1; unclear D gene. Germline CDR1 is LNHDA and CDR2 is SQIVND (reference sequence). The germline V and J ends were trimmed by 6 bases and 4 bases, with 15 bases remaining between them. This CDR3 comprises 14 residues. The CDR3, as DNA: TGTGCCAGTAGGAGGGTGTCAGGAGGCACTGAAGCTTTCTTT. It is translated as CASRRVSGGTEAFF.

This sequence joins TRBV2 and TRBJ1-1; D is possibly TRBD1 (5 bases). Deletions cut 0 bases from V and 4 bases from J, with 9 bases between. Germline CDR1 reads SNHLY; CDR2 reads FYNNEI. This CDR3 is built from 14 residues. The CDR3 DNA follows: TGTGCCAGCAGTGAAGCTGAAGGGGCCACTGAAGCTTTCTTT. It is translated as CASSEAEGATEAFF.

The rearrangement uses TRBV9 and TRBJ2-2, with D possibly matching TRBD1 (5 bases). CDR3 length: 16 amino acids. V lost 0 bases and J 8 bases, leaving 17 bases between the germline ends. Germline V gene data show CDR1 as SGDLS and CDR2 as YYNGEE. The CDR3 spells CASSVADLRVQGELFF. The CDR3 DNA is TGTGCCAGCAGCGTAGCCGACCTCAGGGTCCAAGGGGAGCTGTTTTTT.

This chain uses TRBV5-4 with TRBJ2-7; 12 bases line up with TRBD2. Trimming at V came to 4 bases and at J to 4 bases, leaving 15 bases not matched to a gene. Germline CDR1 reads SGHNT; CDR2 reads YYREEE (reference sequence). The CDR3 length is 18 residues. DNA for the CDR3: TGTGCCAGCAGCAAAACCGCCAAGACTAGCGGGAGTAGGTACGAGCAGTACTTC. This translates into CASSKTAKTSGSRYEQYF.

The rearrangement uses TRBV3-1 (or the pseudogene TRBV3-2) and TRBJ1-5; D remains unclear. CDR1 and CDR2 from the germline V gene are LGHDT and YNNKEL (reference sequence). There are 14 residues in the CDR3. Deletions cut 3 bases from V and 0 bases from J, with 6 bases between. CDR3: CASSQTYSNQPQHF. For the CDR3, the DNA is TGTGCCAGCAGCCAGACTTATAGCAATCAGCCCCAGCATTTT.

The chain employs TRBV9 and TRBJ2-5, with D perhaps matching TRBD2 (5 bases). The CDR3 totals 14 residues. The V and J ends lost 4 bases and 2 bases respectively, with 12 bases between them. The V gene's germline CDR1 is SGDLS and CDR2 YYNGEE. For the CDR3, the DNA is TGTGCCAGCAGCCCGGGCGGGCTGCAAGAGACCCAGTACTTC. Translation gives CASSPGGLQETQYF.

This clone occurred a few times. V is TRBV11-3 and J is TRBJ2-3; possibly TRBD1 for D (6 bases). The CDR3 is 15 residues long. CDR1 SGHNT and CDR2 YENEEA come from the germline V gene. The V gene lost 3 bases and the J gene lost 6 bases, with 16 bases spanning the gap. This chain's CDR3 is CASSFPQGMGDTQYF. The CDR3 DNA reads TGTGCCAGCAGCTTCCCCCAGGGGATGGGGGATACGCAGTATTTT.